Listed below are T cell receptor beta chains from one sample, sequenced in a study of regulatory T cells in long-lasting Graves disease. TCRdb processed the multiplex PCR reads anew with MiXCR; each CDR3 protein has one entry. The data show approximately 400,000 distinct CDR3 sequences, 14% to 15% seen once. These data also featured in a second study, about T cells in Graves' hyperthyroidism and ophthalmopathy.

Sequences were derived from peripheral blood mononuclear cells (PBMCs), sampled at new diagnosis, from a patient treated with antithyroid drugs. The receptors were gathered from a woman in her forties with Graves disease. Each CDR3 is given with its conserved first and last residue. D genes are given only for firm matches. Clone size, where shown, is once, few, many, or a class for clones that have expanded.

CDR3aa: CASSPTRPSYEQYF
CDR3nt: TGTGCCAGCAGTCCAACACGTCCCTCCTACGAGCAGTACTTC
d_gene: NA
j_gene: TRBJ2-7
v_gene: TRBV28
abundance: NA
len: 14

CDR3aa: CASRGGNTEAFF
CDR3nt: TGTGCCAGCAGAGGTGGAAACACTGAAGCTTTCTTT
d_gene: NA
j_gene: TRBJ1-1
v_gene: TRBV5-5
abundance: many
len: 12

CDR3aa: CASSYDAGGQGELFF
CDR3nt: TGTGCCAGCAGCTACGACGCGGGAGGACAGGGGGAGCTGTTTTTT
d_gene: TRBD2
j_gene: TRBJ2-2
v_gene: TRBV7-6
abundance: many
len: 15

CDR3aa: CASSQDYPGLGNEQFF
CDR3nt: TGTGCCAGCAGCCAAGATTATCCCGGGTTGGGGAATGAGCAGTTCTTC
d_gene: NA
j_gene: TRBJ2-1
v_gene: TRBV3-1
abundance: many
len: 16

CDR3aa: CASSPKEGDEQFF
CDR3nt: TGTGCCAGCAGCCCTAAGGAGGGAGATGAGCAGTTCTTC
d_gene: NA
j_gene: TRBJ2-1
v_gene: TRBV11-3
abundance: many
len: 13

CDR3aa: CASSQGVGTAGFF
CDR3nt: TGTGCCAGCAGCCAAGGTGTTGGGACAGCAGGATTCTTC
d_gene: TRBD1
j_gene: TRBJ2-1
v_gene: TRBV3-1
abundance: NA
len: 13

CDR3aa: CASSLGAGDVYEQYF
CDR3nt: TGCGCCAGCAGCTTGGGGGCAGGGGATGTCTACGAGCAGTACTTC
d_gene: NA
j_gene: TRBJ2-7
v_gene: TRBV5-1
abundance: many
len: 15

CDR3aa: CVSSPRVDTEAFF
CDR3nt: TGTGTCAGCTCACCAAGGGTGGACACTGAAGCTTTCTTT
d_gene: NA
j_gene: TRBJ1-1
v_gene: TRBV18
abundance: NA
len: 13

CDR3aa: CASSYNRDTNEKLFF
CDR3nt: TGTGCCAGCAGTTACAACAGGGATACTAATGAAAAACTGTTTTTT
d_gene: NA
j_gene: TRBJ1-4
v_gene: TRBV6-2/TRBV6-3
abundance: many
len: 15

CDR3aa: CASSLGQAHEKLFF
CDR3nt: TGTGCCAGCAGCTTGGGACAGGCACACGAAAAACTGTTTTTT
d_gene: NA
j_gene: TRBJ1-4
v_gene: TRBV5-5
abundance: many
len: 14

CDR3aa: CASSTLDNEQFF
CDR3nt: TGTGCCAGCAGTACTTTGGACAATGAGCAGTTCTTC
d_gene: NA
j_gene: TRBJ2-1
v_gene: TRBV11-3
abundance: NA
len: 12

CDR3aa: CASSSVGTGGSSPNEKLFF
CDR3nt: TGTGCCAGCAGCTCCGTCGGGACAGGGGGCTCCTCACCTAATGAAAAACTGTTTTTT
d_gene: TRBD1
j_gene: TRBJ1-4
v_gene: TRBV11-1
abundance: many
len: 19

CDR3aa: CASSFTGEEQFF
CDR3nt: TGTGCCAGCAGCTTCACGGGAGAAGAGCAGTTCTTC
d_gene: NA
j_gene: TRBJ2-1
v_gene: TRBV7-3
abundance: many
len: 12

CDR3aa: CSVSYLTQGSYEQYF
CDR3nt: TGCAGTGTTTCCTATCTAACTCAGGGCTCCTACGAGCAGTACTTC
d_gene: NA
j_gene: TRBJ2-7
v_gene: TRBV20-1
abundance: many
len: 15

CDR3aa: CAWSVGTSGISNEQFF
CDR3nt: TGTGCCTGGAGTGTAGGGACTAGCGGGATCAGCAATGAGCAGTTCTTC
d_gene: TRBD2
j_gene: TRBJ2-1
v_gene: TRBV30
abundance: many
len: 16

CDR3aa: CSVEGGRGQIQETQYF
CDR3nt: TGCAGCGTTGAAGGGGGTCGGGGACAAATACAAGAGACCCAGTACTTC
d_gene: NA
j_gene: TRBJ2-5
v_gene: TRBV29-1
abundance: many
len: 16

CDR3aa: CASTLGGEDAFF
CDR3nt: TGTGCCAGCACTCTAGGAGGGGAGGATGCTTTCTTT
d_gene: NA
j_gene: TRBJ1-1
v_gene: TRBV28
abundance: many
len: 12

CDR3aa: CASLNGPTDTQYF
CDR3nt: TGTGCCAGCTTGAATGGCCCCACAGATACGCAGTATTTT
d_gene: NA
j_gene: TRBJ2-3
v_gene: TRBV19
abundance: many
len: 13

CDR3aa: CASSPPLTTKTNEKLFF
CDR3nt: TGTGCCAGCAGTCCCCCGCTTACAACTAAAACTAATGAAAAACTGTTTTTT
d_gene: NA
j_gene: TRBJ1-4
v_gene: TRBV28
abundance: many
len: 17

CDR3aa: CASSSPLLAPRFF
CDR3nt: TGTGCCAGCAGCTCCCCACTACTAGCTCCCAGGTTCTTC
d_gene: NA
j_gene: TRBJ2-1
v_gene: TRBV7-2
abundance: many
len: 13

CDR3aa: CASSQVAENTEAFF
CDR3nt: TGTGCCAGCAGCCAAGTTGCGGAGAACACTGAAGCTTTCTTT
d_gene: NA
j_gene: TRBJ1-1
v_gene: TRBV3-1
abundance: many
len: 14

CDR3aa: CASSIAGPNSYEQYF
CDR3nt: TGTGCCAGTAGTATAGCGGGCCCGAACTCCTACGAGCAGTACTTC
d_gene: NA
j_gene: TRBJ2-7
v_gene: TRBV19
abundance: few
len: 15

CDR3aa: CASSEDRGERQPQHF
CDR3nt: TGTGCCAGCAGTGAGGACAGGGGAGAACGGCAGCCCCAGCATTTT
d_gene: TRBD1
j_gene: TRBJ1-5
v_gene: TRBV2
abundance: many
len: 15

CDR3aa: CLLAQETQYF
CDR3nt: TGTTTACTAGCTCAAGAGACCCAGTACTTC
d_gene: NA
j_gene: TRBJ2-5
v_gene: TRBV12-3/TRBV12-4
abundance: many
len: 10

CDR3aa: CASSPSPPGTANNEQFF
CDR3nt: TGCGCCAGCAGCCCCTCCCCCCCCGGGACAGCGAACAATGAGCAGTTCTTC
d_gene: TRBD1
j_gene: TRBJ2-1
v_gene: TRBV5-1
abundance: many
len: 17

CDR3aa: CAISEWASATYEQYF
CDR3nt: TGTGCCATCAGTGAGTGGGCTAGCGCTACCTACGAGCAGTACTTC
d_gene: NA
j_gene: TRBJ2-7
v_gene: TRBV10-3
abundance: many
len: 15

CDR3aa: CASSTHRGSGANVLTF
CDR3nt: TGTGCCAGTAGTACCCACAGGGGCAGTGGGGCCAACGTCCTGACTTTC
d_gene: TRBD1
j_gene: TRBJ2-6
v_gene: TRBV19
abundance: few
len: 16

CDR3aa: CASSDAWQGDYEQYF
CDR3nt: TGTGCCAGCAGTGACGCGTGGCAGGGGGACTACGAGCAGTACTTC
d_gene: TRBD1
j_gene: TRBJ2-7
v_gene: TRBV6-1
abundance: many
len: 15

CDR3aa: CSARDRGRGGELFF
CDR3nt: TGCAGTGCTAGAGACAGGGGGCGGGGCGGGGAGCTGTTTTTT
d_gene: TRBD1
j_gene: TRBJ2-2
v_gene: TRBV20-1
abundance: many
len: 14